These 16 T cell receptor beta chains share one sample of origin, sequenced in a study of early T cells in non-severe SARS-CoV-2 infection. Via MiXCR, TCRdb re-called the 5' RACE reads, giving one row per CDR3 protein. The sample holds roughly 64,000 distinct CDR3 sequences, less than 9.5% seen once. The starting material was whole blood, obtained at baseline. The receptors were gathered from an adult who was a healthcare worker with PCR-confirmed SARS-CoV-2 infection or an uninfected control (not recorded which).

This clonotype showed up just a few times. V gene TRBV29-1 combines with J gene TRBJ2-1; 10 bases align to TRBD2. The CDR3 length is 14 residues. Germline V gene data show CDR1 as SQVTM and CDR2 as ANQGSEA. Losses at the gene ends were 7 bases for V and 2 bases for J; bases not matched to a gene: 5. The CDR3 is CSGNLAGAYNEQFF. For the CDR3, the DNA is TGCAGCGGCAATCTAGCGGGAGCCTACAATGAGCAGTTCTTC.

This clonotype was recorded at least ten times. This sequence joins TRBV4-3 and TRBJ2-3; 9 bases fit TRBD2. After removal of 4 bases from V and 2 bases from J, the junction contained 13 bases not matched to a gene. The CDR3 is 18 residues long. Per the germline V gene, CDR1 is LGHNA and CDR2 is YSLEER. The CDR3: CASSRGLIVAGVTDTQYF. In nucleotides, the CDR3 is TGCGCCAGCAGCCGGGGGTTGATAGTAGCGGGAGTCACAGATACGCAGTATTTT.

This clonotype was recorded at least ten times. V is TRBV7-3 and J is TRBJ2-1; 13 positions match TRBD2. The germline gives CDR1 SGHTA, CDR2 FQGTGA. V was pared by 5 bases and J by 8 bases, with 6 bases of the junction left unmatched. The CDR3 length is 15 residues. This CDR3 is CASSRTSGSTYEQFF. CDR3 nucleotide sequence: TGTGCCAGCAGCCGGACTAGCGGGAGTACCTATGAGCAGTTCTTC.

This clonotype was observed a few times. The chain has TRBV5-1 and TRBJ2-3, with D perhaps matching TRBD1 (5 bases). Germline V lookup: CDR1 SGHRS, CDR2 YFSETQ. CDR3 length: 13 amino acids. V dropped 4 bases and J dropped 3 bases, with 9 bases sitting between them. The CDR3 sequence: CASSPQGTDTQYF. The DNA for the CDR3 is TGCGCCAGCAGCCCTCAGGGTACAGATACGCAGTATTTT. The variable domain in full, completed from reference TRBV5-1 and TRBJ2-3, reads KAGVTQTPRYLIKTRGQQVTLSCSPISGHRSVSWYQQTPGQGLQFLFEYFSETQRNKGNFPGRFSGRQFSNSRSEMNVSTLELGDSALYLCASSPQGTDTQYFGPGTRLTVL.

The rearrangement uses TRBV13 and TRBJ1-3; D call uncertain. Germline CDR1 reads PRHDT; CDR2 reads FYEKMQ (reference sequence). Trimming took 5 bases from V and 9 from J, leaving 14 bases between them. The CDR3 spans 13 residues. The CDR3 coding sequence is TGTGCCAGCAGCCTTGCGCCGGAAGGCACCATATATTTT. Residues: CASSLAPEGTIYF.

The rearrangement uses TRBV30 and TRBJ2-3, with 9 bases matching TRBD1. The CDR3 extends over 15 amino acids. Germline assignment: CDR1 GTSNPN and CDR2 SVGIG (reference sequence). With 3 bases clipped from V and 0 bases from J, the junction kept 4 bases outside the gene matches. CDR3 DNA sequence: TGTGCCTGGAGCGCCGGGACAGGGAGCACAGATACGCAGTATTTT. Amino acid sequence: CAWSAGTGSTDTQYF.

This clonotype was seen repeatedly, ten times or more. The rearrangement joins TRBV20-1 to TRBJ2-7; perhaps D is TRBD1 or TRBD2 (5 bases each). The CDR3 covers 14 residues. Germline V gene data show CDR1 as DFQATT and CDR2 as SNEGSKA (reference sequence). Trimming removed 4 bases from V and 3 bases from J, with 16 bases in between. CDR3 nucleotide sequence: TGCAGTGCTAACCGCGGGCAGGGAAACTACGAGCAGTACTTC. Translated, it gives CSANRGQGNYEQYF.

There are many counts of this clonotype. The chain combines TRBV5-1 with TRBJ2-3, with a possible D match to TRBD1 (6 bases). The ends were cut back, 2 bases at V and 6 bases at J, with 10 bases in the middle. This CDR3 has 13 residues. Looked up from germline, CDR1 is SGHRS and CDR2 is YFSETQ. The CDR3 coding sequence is TGCGCCAGCAGCTTCAGGGGTAGGGATACGCAGTATTTT. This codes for CASSFRGRDTQYF.

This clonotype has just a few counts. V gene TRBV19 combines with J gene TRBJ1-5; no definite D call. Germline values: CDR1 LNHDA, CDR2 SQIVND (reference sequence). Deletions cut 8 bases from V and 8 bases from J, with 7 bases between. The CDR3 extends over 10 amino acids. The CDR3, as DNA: TGTGCCAGTTCCGGGGAGCCCCAGCATTTT. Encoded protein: CASSGEPQHF.

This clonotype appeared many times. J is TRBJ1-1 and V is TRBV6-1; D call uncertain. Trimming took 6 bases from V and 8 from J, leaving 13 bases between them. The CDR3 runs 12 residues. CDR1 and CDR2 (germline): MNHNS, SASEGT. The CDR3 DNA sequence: TGTGCCAGCAGCCCCCTTCGGCTAGAAGCTTTCTTT. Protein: CASSPLRLEAFF.

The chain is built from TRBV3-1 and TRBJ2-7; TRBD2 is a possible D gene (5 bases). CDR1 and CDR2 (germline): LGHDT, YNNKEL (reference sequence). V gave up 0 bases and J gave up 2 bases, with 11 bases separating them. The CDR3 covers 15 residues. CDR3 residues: CASSQDSSGAYEQYF. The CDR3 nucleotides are TGTGCCAGCAGCCAAGATTCGTCCGGGGCCTACGAGCAGTACTTC.

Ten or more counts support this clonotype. The CDR3 region has the DNA TGTGCCAGCAGTGAATTACTAGCGGTTACACTCTCCTACGAGCAGTACTTC. It codes for CASSELLAVTLSYEQYF. The rearrangement uses TRBV2 and TRBJ2-7, with 8 positions matching TRBD2. The CDR3 consists of 17 residues. Germline trimming cut 2 bases from V and 0 bases from J; bases unmatched to any gene: 9. Looked up from germline, CDR1 is SNHLY and CDR2 is FYNNEI.

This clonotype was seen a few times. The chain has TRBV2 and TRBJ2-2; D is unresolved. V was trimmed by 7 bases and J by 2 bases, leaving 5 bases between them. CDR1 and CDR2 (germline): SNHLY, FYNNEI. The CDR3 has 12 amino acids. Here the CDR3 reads CASTFNTGELFF. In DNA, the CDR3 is TGTGCCAGCACTTTCAACACCGGGGAGCTGTTTTTT.

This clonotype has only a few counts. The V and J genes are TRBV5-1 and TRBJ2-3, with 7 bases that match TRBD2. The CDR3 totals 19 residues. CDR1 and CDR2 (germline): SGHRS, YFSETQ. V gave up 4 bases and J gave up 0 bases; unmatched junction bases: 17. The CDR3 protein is CASSTPGGSGSLSTDTQYF. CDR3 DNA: TGCGCCAGCAGCACCCCAGGTGGTAGCGGGTCACTGAGCACAGATACGCAGTATTTT.

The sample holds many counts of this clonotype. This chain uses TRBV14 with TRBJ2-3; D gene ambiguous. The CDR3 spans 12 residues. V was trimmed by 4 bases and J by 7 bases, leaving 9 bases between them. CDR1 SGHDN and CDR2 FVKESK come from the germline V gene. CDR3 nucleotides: TGTGCCAGCAGCCCTGTACAGTATACGCAGTATTTT. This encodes CASSPVQYTQYF.

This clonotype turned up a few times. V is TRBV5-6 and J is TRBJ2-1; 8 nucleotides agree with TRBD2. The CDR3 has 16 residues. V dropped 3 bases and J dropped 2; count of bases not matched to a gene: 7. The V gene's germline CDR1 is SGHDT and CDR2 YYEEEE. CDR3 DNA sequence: TGTGCCAGCAGCTCTCCGGGACTAGGGGCCTACAATGAGCAGTTCTTC. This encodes CASSSPGLGAYNEQFF.